The 4 T cell receptor beta chains in this list originate from one sample, sequenced in a study of blood T cell repertoires in COVID-19. The assay was immunoSEQ multiplex PCR, and TCRdb's table has in-frame clones only and misses some. The sample lists some 240,000 clones; about 94% were seen once. The sample consisted of peripheral blood. The origin of the receptors is a man aged 55 to 70 with COVID-19, enrolled during active disease.

To note about this clone: The junction does not match germline at one end; this may be a read error. This chain links TRBV7-3 with TRBJ1-2, with 10 bases that match TRBD1. The CDR3 spans 14 residues. Germline V CDR1 and CDR2: SGHTA, FQGTGA. The CDR3 loop reads CASSPRLGQGPRRF. Here the CDR3 DNA reads TGTGCCAGCAGCCCCCGATTGGGACAGGGGCCAAGGCGCTTC.

The chain is built from TRBV18 and TRBJ2-1, with D perhaps TRBD1 (5 bases). Germline CDR1 reads KGHSH; CDR2 reads LQKENI. The CDR3 contains 13 residues. The V end lost 2 bases, the J end lost 4 bases, and 6 bases lay between the germline ends. This CDR3 reads CASSPDSYNEQFF. The CDR3 bases are TGTGCCAGCTCACCAGACAGTTACAATGAGCAGTTCTTC.

The rearrangement links TRBV9 to TRBJ2-7; D possibly corresponds to TRBD1 (7 bases). Trimming took off 4 bases at V and 2 bases at J, with 16 bases between the two ends. CDR1 and CDR2 (germline): SGDLS, YYNGEE. This CDR3 is 15 amino acids long. CDR3 amino acids: CASSLQAGQTYEQYF. The CDR3 DNA reads as TGTGCCAGCAGCCTCCAGGCGGGACAGACCTACGAGCAGTACTTC.

The CDR3 here is CASSPRRGGIAGEQFF. CDR3 nucleotide sequence: TGTGCCAGCAGCCCCCGGCGAGGCGGGATAGCCGGTGAGCAGTTCTTC. This chain connects TRBV7-9 to TRBJ2-1, with D perhaps TRBD2 (6 bases). The V end lost 5 bases, the J end lost 9 bases, and 23 bases lay between the germline ends. The CDR3 extends over 16 amino acids. Germline CDR1 is SEHNR and CDR2 is FQNEAQ (reference sequence).